This T cell receptor (beta chain) was sequenced during a study of shared clonotypes between healthy human individuals. CD45RO-negative CD8 cells positively selected for CCR7 made up the naive population, which excluded terminally differentiated effector memory CD45RA+ cells. TCRdb keeps only in-frame clones here, not all; method: immunoSEQ multiplex PCR. The sample consists of about 800,000 clones, around 96% of them appearing once. This sequence was found in a man aged 25-40 years in good health. The sequencing input was naive CD8+ T cells sorted from blood.

The CDR3 DNA reads TGTGCCAGCAGCTTTGGGACCGGGAGTGACTACGAGCAGTACTTC. Its translation is CASSFGTGSDYEQYF. The chain has TRBV7-6 and TRBJ2-7; D perhaps matches TRBD2 (6 bases). This CDR3 region has 15 residues. V was trimmed by 3 bases and J by 3 bases, leaving 15 bases between them. CDR1 SGHVS and CDR2 FNYEAQ come from the germline V gene.